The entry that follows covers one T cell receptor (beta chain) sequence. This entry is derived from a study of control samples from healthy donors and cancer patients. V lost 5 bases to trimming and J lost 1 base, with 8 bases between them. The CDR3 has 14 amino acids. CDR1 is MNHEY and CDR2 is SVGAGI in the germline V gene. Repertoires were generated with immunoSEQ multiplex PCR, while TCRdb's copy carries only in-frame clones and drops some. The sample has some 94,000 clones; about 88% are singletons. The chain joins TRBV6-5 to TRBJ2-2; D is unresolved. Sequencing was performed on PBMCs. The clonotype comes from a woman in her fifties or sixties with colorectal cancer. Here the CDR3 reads CASSRYLNTGELFF. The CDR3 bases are TGTGCCAGCAGTCGCTACTTGAACACCGGGGAGCTGTTTTTT.